A single sample gave rise to the 21 T cell receptor beta chains below, sequenced in a study of cytomegalovirus exposure and HLA in healthy donors. Measured with immunoSEQ multiplex PCR; TCRdb has only the in-frame clones, and not every one. The repertoire holds some 150,000 clones, 86% seen once, with less than 2.5% in the top ten. Sample: PBMCs. The receptors stem from a human donor in good health.

The gene calls are TRBV2 and TRBJ2-3, with TRBD2 identical over 9 bases. This CDR3 spans 13 amino acids. V lost 1 base to trimming and J lost 11 bases; unmatched junction nucleotides: 4. Germline loops: CDR1 SNHLY, CDR2 FYNNEI. CDR3 in DNA: TGTGCCAGCAGTGAAGGGGGTAGCGGGGGGCAGTATTTT. Its protein product is CASSEGGSGGQYF.

The chain uses TRBV7-8 and TRBJ2-2; D may be TRBD1 (5 bases). The V gene's germline CDR1 is SGHVS and CDR2 FQNEAQ. Trimming took 4 bases from V and 2 from J, leaving 14 bases between them. This CDR3 has 16 residues. In DNA form, the CDR3 reads TGTGCCAGCAGCTCCTCCCTGACAGATAACACCGGGGAGCTGTTTTTT. It is translated as CASSSSLTDNTGELFF.

The rearrangement uses TRBV6-1 and TRBJ1-5, with TRBD1 matching 9 bases. The CDR3 is 14 residues long. The germline CDR1 and CDR2 sequences are MNHNS and SASEGT. V was clipped by 8 bases and J by 9 bases; unmatched bases: 11. The CDR3 reads CASGERGTGLPQHF. The CDR3 DNA follows: TGTGCCAGCGGGGAGAGGGGGACAGGGTTGCCCCAGCATTTT.

This chain uses TRBV7-2 with TRBJ2-7, with D perhaps matching TRBD1 (7 bases). This CDR3 spans 15 amino acids. Germline V lookup: CDR1 SGHTA, CDR2 FQGNSA. V lost 1 base and J 2 bases, leaving 12 bases between the germline ends. CDR3 DNA sequence: TGTGCCAGCAGCTTAGGCTCCAGGGGGGCCTACGAGCAGTACTTC. It translates to CASSLGSRGAYEQYF.

A word on this clone: Other DNA sequences in this specimen translate into the identical CDR3. CDR3 nucleotides: TGTGCCAGCAGTGAAGGGGGCGAGAACACTGAAGCTTTCTTT. Translated, it gives CASSEGGENTEAFF. This chain links TRBV6-1 with TRBJ1-1; D possibly corresponds to TRBD1 (5 bases). Trimming removed 1 base at V and 1 base at J, with 7 bases between. Per the germline V gene, CDR1 is MNHNS and CDR2 is SASEGT. This CDR3 contains 14 residues.

The chain couples TRBV6-1 to TRBJ1-1, with a weak D call TRBD1 (6 bases). CDR1 is MNHNS and CDR2 is SASEGT in the germline V gene. The CDR3 is 14 amino acids. V was cut by 8 bases and J by 11 bases, with 24 bases left in between. CDR3 residues: CASGETGASPKAFF. For the CDR3, the DNA is TGTGCCAGCGGGGAGACAGGTGCGTCGCCCAAGGCTTTCTTT.

The V call is TRBV2, the J call TRBJ1-2; 7 bases match TRBD1. The germline V gene encodes CDR1 SNHLY and CDR2 FYNNEI. The CDR3 is 10 amino acids. With 8 bases clipped from V and 8 bases from J, the junction kept 2 bases outside the gene matches. In DNA, the CDR3 is TGTGCCAGCGACAGGGTCGGCTACACCTTC. It encodes CASDRVGYTF.

In its sample, this clone was seen once. The rearrangement links TRBV6-1 to TRBJ1-2; D perhaps matches TRBD1 (5 bases). The length of the CDR3 is 15 residues. Germline CDR1 and CDR2: MNHNS and SASEGT. Between the trimmed V and J ends, which lost 0 bases and 4 bases, there was a span of 12 bases. In DNA, the CDR3 is TGTGCCAGCAGTGAAGCGAGGAGGGGATCCTATGGCTACACCTTC. Encoded protein: CASSEARRGSYGYTF.

The chain combines TRBV28 with TRBJ2-7, with 7 positions matching TRBD1. The CDR3 extends over 15 amino acids. Trimming took 5 bases from V and 2 from J; bases not matched to a gene: 9. Germline CDR1 and CDR2: MDHEN and SYDVKM. CDR3 sequence reads: CASSLLSRGTYEQYF. In nucleotides, the CDR3 is TGTGCCAGCAGTCTATTATCCAGGGGGACCTACGAGCAGTACTTC.

The chain joins TRBV2 to TRBJ2-1; 9 bases line up with TRBD1. Germline assignment: CDR1 SNHLY and CDR2 FYNNEI. The V segment lost 1 base and the J segment 4 bases; nucleotides outside the gene matches: 11. The CDR3 runs 18 residues. The CDR3 DNA sequence: TGTGCCAGCAGTGAAGGGGTGAGGACAGGGGAAGGGTACAATGAGCAGTTCTTC. The encoded protein is CASSEGVRTGEGYNEQFF.

The rearrangement uses TRBV20-1 and TRBJ2-5; D remains unclear. With 3 bases removed from V and 5 bases from J, the gap between germline ends came to 4 bases. The CDR3 spans 10 residues. Germline lookup yields CDR1 DFQATT and CDR2 SNEGSKA (reference sequence). The CDR3 region has the DNA TGCAGTGCTAGGCGGGAGACCCAGTACTTC. It codes for CSARRETQYF.

The chain employs TRBV18 and TRBJ1-1, with a possible D match to TRBD1 (6 bases). This CDR3 region has 12 residues. Germline V CDR1 and CDR2: KGHSH, LQKENI. V was clipped by 4 bases and J by 7 bases, with 10 bases between them. CDR3 DNA sequence: TGTGCCAGCTCACTCGGACAGTTTGAAGCTTTCTTT. Encoded protein: CASSLGQFEAFF.

The chain couples TRBV6-5 to TRBJ1-5; D is possibly TRBD1 (5 bases). Trimming pared 0 bases from V and 5 bases from J, leaving 11 bases between. The length of the CDR3 is 15 residues. Germline V gene sequence: CDR1 MNHEY, CDR2 SVGAGI. CDR3 protein: CASSYSNSGDQPQHF. For the CDR3, the DNA is TGTGCCAGCAGTTACTCTAATTCGGGGGATCAGCCCCAGCATTTT.

The V gene is TRBV12-5, the J gene TRBJ2-7; TRBD1 matches at 9 bases. The CDR3 totals 14 residues. Germline lookup yields CDR1 LGHNT and CDR2 FRNRAP. With V trimmed by 5 bases and J by 5 bases, 7 bases remained unmatched. CDR3 sequence: CASGLTGTGHEQYF. The DNA for the CDR3 is TGTGCTAGTGGTCTAACCGGGACAGGGCACGAGCAGTACTTC. Full variable domain (remainder filled in from reference TRBV12-5 and TRBJ2-7): DARVTQTPRHKVTEMGQEVTMRCQPILGHNTVFWYRQTMMQGLELLAYFRNRAPLDDSGMPKDRFSAEMPDATLATLKIQPSEPRDSAVYFCASGLTGTGHEQYFGPGTRLTVT.

The CDR3 DNA follows: TGTGCCAGCAGCCCGAGACTAGCGGGAGTTTACGAGCAGTACTTC. Its translation is CASSPRLAGVYEQYF. The V gene is TRBV13, the J gene TRBJ2-7; 12 bases align to TRBD2. This CDR3 region has 15 residues. V dropped 5 bases and J dropped 4; count of bases not matched to a gene: 6. The germline gives CDR1 PRHDT, CDR2 FYEKMQ (reference sequence).

The chain recombines TRBV6-6 with TRBJ2-4; 7 bases are shared with TRBD1. The ends lost 5 bases at V and 6 bases at J; junction bases unmatched: 4. This CDR3 contains 13 residues. Germline V CDR1 and CDR2: MNHNY, SVGAGI (reference sequence). CDR3 nucleotides: TGTGCCAGCAGTCCAGGGGGAGTAAACATTCAGTACTTC. It codes for CASSPGGVNIQYF.

The DNA of the CDR3 is TGTGCCAGCGAAGACTCTGGGCTAGCGGGGTACGAGCAGTACTTC. As protein: CASEDSGLAGYEQYF. The rearrangement joins TRBV28 to TRBJ2-7; 9 bases are shared with TRBD2. V lost 8 bases to trimming and J lost 4 bases; unmatched junction nucleotides: 12. CDR1 and CDR2 (germline): MDHEN, SYDVKM. The CDR3 length is 15 residues. The full variable domain, in which reference TRBV28 and TRBJ2-7 provide the parts outside the CDR3, is DVKVTQSSRYLVKRTGEKVFLECVQDMDHENMFWYRQDPGLGLRLIYFSYDVKMKEKGDIPEGYSVSREKKERFSLILESASTNQTSMYLCASEDSGLAGYEQYFGPGTRLTVT.

The V and J genes are TRBV30 and TRBJ2-1, with 15 positions matching TRBD2. CDR1 is GTSNPN and CDR2 is SVGIG in the germline V gene (reference sequence). J lost 9 bases, V lost 2 bases, and 11 bases had no gene match. The CDR3 spans 17 residues. The CDR3 DNA sequence: TGTGCCTGGAGTCGTACAAGGACTAGCGGGAGGGGGGGTGAGCAGTTCTTC. This sequence encodes CAWSRTRTSGRGGEQFF.

This chain connects TRBV15 to TRBJ2-7, with D uncertain. The germline V and J ends were trimmed by 5 bases and 4 bases, with 18 bases remaining between them. The CDR3 loop spans 15 amino acids. Germline-derived CDR1 and CDR2 are LNHNV and YYDKDF (reference sequence). The DNA of the CDR3 is TGTGCCACCAGCGGCCAGCTAGGAGCTTCTTACGAGCAGTACTTC. Translated: CATSGQLGASYEQYF.

V usage is TRBV2 and J usage is TRBJ2-3, with TRBD2 identical over 13 bases. This CDR3 spans 19 amino acids. Unmatched junction bases numbered 14, after V lost 6 bases and J lost 2 bases. Germline CDR1 is SNHLY and CDR2 is FYNNEI. The chain's CDR3 is CASRNGGSGTSGNTDTQYF. DNA for the CDR3: TGTGCCAGCAGGAACGGTGGGTCCGGGACTAGCGGGAACACAGATACGCAGTATTTT.

This clone was observed a single time. V is TRBV5-6 and J is TRBJ1-5; no clear D. V lost 9 bases and J lost 5, with 12 bases in between. This CDR3 comprises 12 residues. Germline V lookup: CDR1 SGHDT, CDR2 YYEEEE. The CDR3 bases are TGTGCCACCAAAGGAGGGTATCAGCCCCAGCATTTT. Residues: CATKGGYQPQHF.